This T cell receptor (beta chain) was sequenced during a study of blood T cell repertoires in COVID-19. Profiled with immunoSEQ multiplex PCR; TCRdb holds only in-frame clones, not every one. The table includes over 150,000 clones, roughly 80% detected once. CDR3 length equals 15 residues. The germline V gene encodes CDR1 LNHDA and CDR2 SQIVND (reference sequence). V shed 5 bases, J shed 0 bases, and the junction held 3 bases outside the gene matches. The rearrangement joins TRBV19 to TRBJ1-2, with 10 bases matching TRBD1. The source is an elderly man with acute or convalescent COVID-19. The sequencing sample was made of peripheral blood. CDR3 amino acids: CASSAGTGANYGYTF. CDR3 sequence (DNA): TGTGCCAGTAGTGCCGGGACAGGGGCTAACTATGGCTACACCTTC.